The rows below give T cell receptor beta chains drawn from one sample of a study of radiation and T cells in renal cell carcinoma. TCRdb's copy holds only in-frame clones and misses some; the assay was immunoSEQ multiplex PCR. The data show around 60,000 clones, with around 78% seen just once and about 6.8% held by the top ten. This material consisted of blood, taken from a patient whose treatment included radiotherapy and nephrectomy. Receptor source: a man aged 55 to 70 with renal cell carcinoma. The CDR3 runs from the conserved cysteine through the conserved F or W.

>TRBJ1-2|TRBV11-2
CASSSSGVSGYTF
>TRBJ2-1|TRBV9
CASSVVENEQFF
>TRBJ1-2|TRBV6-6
CATTPRDYGYTF
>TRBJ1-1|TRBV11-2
CASSFSSVAAFF
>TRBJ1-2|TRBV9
CASSAGQPRIYGYTF
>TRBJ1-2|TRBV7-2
CASSLAGARGYTF
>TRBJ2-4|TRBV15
CATSTPSGGAQGIQYF
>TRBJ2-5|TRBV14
CASSQGAGSQETQYF
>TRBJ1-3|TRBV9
CASSVTGVSGNTIYF
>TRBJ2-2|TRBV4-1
CASSPRDVTNTGELFF
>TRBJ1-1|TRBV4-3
CASSQDWGMNTEAFF
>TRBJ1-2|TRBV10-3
CAISETASYGYTF
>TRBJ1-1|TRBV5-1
CASSLQQGFGTEAFF
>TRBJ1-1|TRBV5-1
CASSADGQGGAEAFF
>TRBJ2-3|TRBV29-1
CSVGRSRGTDTQYF
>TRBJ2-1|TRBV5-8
CASSLLYEQFF
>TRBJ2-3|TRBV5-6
CASSLSWDSTDTQYF
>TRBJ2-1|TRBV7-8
CASSPVGNEQFF
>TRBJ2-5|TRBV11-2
CASSLEAGGREETQYF
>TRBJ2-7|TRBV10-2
CASTQTGGDYEQYF
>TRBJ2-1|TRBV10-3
CAISGTVNEQFF
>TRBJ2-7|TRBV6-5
CASSYSSQAASYEQYF
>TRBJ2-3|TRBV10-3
CAISEPGLGGTDTQYF
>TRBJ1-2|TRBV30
CAWRGPGQPDGYTF
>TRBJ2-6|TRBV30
CAWRDFGGPGANVLTF
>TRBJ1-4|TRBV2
CASTKLPGQKDEKLFF
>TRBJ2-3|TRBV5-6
CASSLPGTGGTDTQYF
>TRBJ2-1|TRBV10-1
CASSVGGGPYNEQFF
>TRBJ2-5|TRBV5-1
CATRRDGQYQETQYF
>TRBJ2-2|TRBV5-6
CASSRPGSPGELFF
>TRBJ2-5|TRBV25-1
CASSGRGDRGPQETQYF
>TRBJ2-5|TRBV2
CASGGDTQETQYF
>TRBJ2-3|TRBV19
CASSSQGWNTQYF
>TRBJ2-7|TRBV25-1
CASKDSSYEQYF
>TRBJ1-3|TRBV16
CASSQDRNSGNTIYF
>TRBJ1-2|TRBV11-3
CASSSHGKGTNYGYTF
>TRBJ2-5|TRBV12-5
CASGPGQGPQETQYF
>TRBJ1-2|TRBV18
CASSPQTNYGYTF
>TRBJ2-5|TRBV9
CASSGTREGGETQYF
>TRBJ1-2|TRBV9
CASSVDAGDLYGYTF
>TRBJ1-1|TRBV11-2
CASSLNGQGTEAFF
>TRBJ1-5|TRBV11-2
CASSLAGGQPQHF
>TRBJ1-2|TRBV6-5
CASIDSQGGYTF